A selection of T cell receptor beta chains follows, all from one sample in a study of T cell repertoires in cytomegalovirus infection. No antigens are known for them. TCRdb itself ran the reads through MiXCR, one entry per CDR3 protein. This sample yields more than 30,000 distinct CDR3 sequences, of which just over 50% are seen a single time; approximately 90% belongs to the top ten. The material was CD8+ T cells from cultured PBMCs, obtained from culture after CMV antigen stimulation. Receptors were obtained from a human donor in good health (CMV status not recorded). Some clones in this sample may be carry-over from other donors' samples. CDR3s include the opening cysteine and the closing phenylalanine or tryptophan. Clone sizes are given selectively: once, few, many, or a class where the clone is expanded.

TRBV7-2,NA,CASSPFAGKETQYF
TRBV10-3,NA,CAVSSTSGNLDTQYF
TRBV4-2,few,CASSQYYSGLAGTYSYNEQFF
TRBV7-8,NA,CASSRGQWNTEAFF
TRBV7-8,NA,CASSPLTIQETQYF
TRBV5-1,NA,CASSPGSSAGDYNEQFF
TRBV7-9,few,CASSLGSTDTQYF
TRBV7-2,many,CASSRPITPGTDTQYF
TRBV10-3,many,CAIREDRGIYEQYF
TRBV29-1,once,CSVDGGSTTYEQYF
TRBV7-2,few,CASSLGGVNTEAFF
TRBV20-1,NA,CSARVPVQGNQPQHF
TRBV28,NA,CASSSGLFPGEQYF
TRBV7-3,few,CASSLIGALRDGYTF
TRBV6-6,NA,CASLRSGQVNEQYF
TRBV27,few,CASSLNGLAGYMDTQYF
TRBV12-3/TRBV12-4,NA,CASSAPHGQPPGELFF
TRBV7-4,NA,CASSSGTEEKLFF
TRBV12-5,NA,CASGLLGPGFSNQPQHF
TRBV27,few,CASSLGQAASYEQYF
TRBV6-1,NA,CASSEDPRGQVSSYNSPLHF
TRBV7-2,few,CASSLGTGYTGELFF
TRBV20-1,NA,CSARDRGDRGAEQFF
TRBV7-6,NA,CASGTSGIQETQYF
TRBV7-8,NA,CASSLGDRGYQPQHF
TRBV29-1,few,CSVGSGRVTEAFF
TRBV20-1,few,CSDGFVCTNTGELFF
TRBV2,NA,CASKSRGSAETQYF
TRBV29-1,NA,CSPRDRSPGNTIYF
TRBV29-1,NA,CSVETSGRGEQYF
TRBV4-2,NA,CASSQTSRFNEQFF
TRBV6-2/TRBV6-3,NA,CASKSASARSYNEQFF
TRBV3-1,NA,CASSQEGYYEQYF
TRBV6-2/TRBV6-3,NA,CASSYLDNEQFF